This TCR beta chain is from a study of CD4 T cells in relation to SARS-CoV-2 and coronaviruses (dated by TCRdb to about 2021). Context from the whole study: Patient-derived lymphoblastoid cell lines were used to map the HLA restriction of shared crossreactive spike epitopes. The study assessed, at the TCR clonotype level, memory CD4+ T cell crossreactivity between SARS-CoV-2 and common cold coronavirus spike proteins. Samples from three pre-COVID donors and the naive versus memory experiments were sequenced with the Adaptive Biotechnologies TCR-sequencing kit; other data were Illumina-based. Expansion assays from other donors in the study were sequenced with a different, Illumina-based TCR-beta assay. General study outcomes and caveats: In around two thirds of donors, memory CD4+ clonotypes turned up that crossrecognized SARS-CoV-2 and at least one common cold coronavirus spike. The study was constrained by small numbers of patients and of tested TCRs. Significantly weaker SARS-CoV-2-driven expansion was shown by crossreactive clones than by monoreactive clones, consistent with antigenic imprinting. Because no donor provided both pre-pandemic and post-infection samples, tracing the source of pre-existing responses was limited. Naive versus memory sequencing indicated the assay detects memory recall responses rather than primary responses primed during culture. Since the crossreactivity analysis centred on spike protein, crossreactivity against other viral proteins was not assessed.

Looking up the germline V gene (reference sequence) yields CDR1 MNHEY and CDR2 SMNVEV. CDR3 length: 17 amino acids, cysteine to phenylalanine. Only the CDR3 part of the read is kept: 51 bases, read in frame from the first base. The V and J ends are trimmed by 6 bases and 0 bases, leaving 17 bases between them. On this clone: Its cognate antigen has yet to be identified. Per-nucleotide qualities are absent, and no much larger clonotype sits a single base away.

CD4+ T cells from unexposed donors were collected before the COVID-19 pandemic (2011-2018). Naive and memory CD4+ T cells were separated from cryopreserved PBMCs by CD4 enrichment followed by EasySep naive CD4+ T cell enrichment. The leukapheresis product used for the unexposed donors was purchased from a commercial source. PBMCs were isolated from leukapheresis product or whole blood by Ficoll-Paque PLUS gradient centrifugation. PBMCs were either used fresh in the expansion assay or cryopreserved at -140 degrees C. The QIAamp Micro DNA Kit was used to extract genomic DNA from the CD4+ T cells. DNA from uncultured naive and memory CD4+ T cells underwent immunoSEQ TCR-beta sequencing at deep resolution. Turning to the authors' computational methods: During preprocessing, nonproductive sequences were removed, as were CDR3s that did not start with C, did not end with F or W, or were shorter than 7 amino acids. Cultured and uncultured naive and memory CD4+ repertoires were searched for previously identified spike- and CEF-reactive CDR3s. After three terminal residues were trimmed from each end, CDR3 homology was quantified as pairwise Levenshtein distance using the stringdist R package. The table comes from immuneACCESS by way of TCRdb, which keeps in-frame sequences with V and J called. Part of the clones is missing from these tables; in studies checked, under half for an unresolved V gene and the rest for unknown reasons. V, J and clone size reflect that table, while D and trimming were determined from the DNA. The sample contains some 65,000 clones, 87% of them found a single time. Roughly 1.5% of the sample is in the top ten clones.

This TCR was sampled from a human donor in good health. The rearrangement joined TRBV27 to TRBJ1-4, with the D gene not clear enough to name. The sequencing input was memory CD4+ T cells from PBMCs. Interpreted using the paper, the cell subset or site label stands for: memory (non-naive) CD4+ T cells. The DNA sequence reads TGTGCCAGCAGCCGTCAGACGGGGATTGCAACTAATGAAAAACTGTTTTTT. It specifies CASSRQTGIATNEKLFF.